This T cell receptor beta chain was captured by sequencing in a study of T cell responses to AZD1222 COVID-19 vaccine. Study conclusions and caveats: Among those given AZD1222, only 6 or 7 were seropositive at baseline. Spike was spanned by vaccine-associated CD4 TCRs, with dominance at 160-218 and 743-854. Females made up more of the donors, who were largely white British, and clonal diversity may have come out too low.

In the case of this clone: Its antigen remains unidentified.

Germline V gives CDR1 LNHDA, CDR2 SQIVND (reference sequence). This CDR3 spans 17 amino acids. V dropped 3 bases and J dropped 0 bases, with 15 bases sitting between them. Sequencing used immunoSEQ multiplex PCR; TCRdb keeps in-frame clones, though not all of them. The data hold 130,000 to 150,000 clones, with roughly 91% observed a single time. The material was peripheral blood, obtained on day 0 of AZD1222 vaccination. This TCR was sampled from an adult in good health. This chain links TRBV19 with TRBJ1-5, with TRBD1 as a possible D gene (5 bases). CDR3 sequence: CASSMSRGTYSNQPQHF. CDR3 DNA: TGTGCCAGTAGTATGTCCCGTGGGACGTATAGCAATCAGCCCCAGCATTTT.